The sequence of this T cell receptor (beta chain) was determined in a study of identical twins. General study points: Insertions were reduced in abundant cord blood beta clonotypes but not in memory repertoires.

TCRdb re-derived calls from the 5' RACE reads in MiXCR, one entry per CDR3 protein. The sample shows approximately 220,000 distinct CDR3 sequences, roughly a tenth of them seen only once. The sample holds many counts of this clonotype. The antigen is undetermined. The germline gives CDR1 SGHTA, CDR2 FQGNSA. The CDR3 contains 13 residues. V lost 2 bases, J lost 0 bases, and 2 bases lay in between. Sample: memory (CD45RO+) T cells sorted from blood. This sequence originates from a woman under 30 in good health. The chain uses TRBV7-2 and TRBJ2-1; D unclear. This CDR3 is CASSLSSYNEQFF. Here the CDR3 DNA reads TGTGCCAGCAGCTTAAGCTCCTACAATGAGCAGTTCTTC.